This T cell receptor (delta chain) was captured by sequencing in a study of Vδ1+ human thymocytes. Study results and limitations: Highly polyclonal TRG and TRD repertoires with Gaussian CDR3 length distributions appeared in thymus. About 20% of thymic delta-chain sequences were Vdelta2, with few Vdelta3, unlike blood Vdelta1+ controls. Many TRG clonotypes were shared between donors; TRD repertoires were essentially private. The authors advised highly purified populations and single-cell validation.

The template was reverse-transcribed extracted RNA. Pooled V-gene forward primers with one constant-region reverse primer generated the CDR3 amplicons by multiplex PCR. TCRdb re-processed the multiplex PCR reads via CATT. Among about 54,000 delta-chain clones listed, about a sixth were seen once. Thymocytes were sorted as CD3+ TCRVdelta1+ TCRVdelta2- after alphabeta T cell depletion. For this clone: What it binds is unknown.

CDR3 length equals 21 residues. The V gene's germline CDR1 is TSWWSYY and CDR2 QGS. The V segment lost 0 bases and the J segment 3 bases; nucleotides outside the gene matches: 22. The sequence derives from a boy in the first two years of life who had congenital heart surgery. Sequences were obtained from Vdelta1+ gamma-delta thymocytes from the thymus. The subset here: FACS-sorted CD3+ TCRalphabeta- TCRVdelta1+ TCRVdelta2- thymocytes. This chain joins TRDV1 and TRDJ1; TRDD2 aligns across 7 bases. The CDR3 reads CALGELPIPTCGEDTSDKLIF. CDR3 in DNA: TGTGCTCTTGGGGAACTGCCCATTCCTACTTGTGGGGAAGATACCTCCGATAAACTCATCTTT.